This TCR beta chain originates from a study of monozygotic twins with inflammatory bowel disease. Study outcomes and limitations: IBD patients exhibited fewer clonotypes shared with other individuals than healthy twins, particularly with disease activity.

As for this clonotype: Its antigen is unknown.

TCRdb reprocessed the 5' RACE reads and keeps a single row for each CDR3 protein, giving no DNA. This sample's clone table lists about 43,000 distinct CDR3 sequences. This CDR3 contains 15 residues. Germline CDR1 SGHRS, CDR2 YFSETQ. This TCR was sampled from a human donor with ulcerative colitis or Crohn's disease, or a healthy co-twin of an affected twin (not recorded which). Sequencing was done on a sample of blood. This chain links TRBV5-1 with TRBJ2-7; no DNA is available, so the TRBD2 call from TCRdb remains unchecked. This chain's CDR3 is CASTLATGGSTKQYF.